This is a list of T cell receptor beta chains from one sample in a study of regulatory T cells in long-lasting Graves disease. In TCRdb, the multiplex PCR reads were re-called with MiXCR into one record per CDR3 protein. Of roughly 510,000 distinct CDR3 sequences listed, around 15% are singletons. These records were also assigned to another study, of T cells in Graves' hyperthyroidism and ophthalmopathy.

Sequencing used peripheral blood mononuclear cells (PBMCs), obtained at new diagnosis, from a patient treated with antithyroid drugs. The receptors shown here come from a man aged 18 to 30 with Graves disease. Each CDR3 is given with its conserved first and last residue. A D gene is named only where the DNA matches it firmly. The size entry is marked missing in some rows and otherwise reads once, few, many or a size class.

few | TRBJ2-2 | TRBV7-9 | - | TGTGCCAGCAGCCTCCACATAGACACCGGGGAGCTGTTTTTT | CASSLHIDTGELFF
many | TRBJ2-1 | TRBV30 | TRBD1 | TGTGCCTGGAGTGGACAGGGGGACTACAATGAGCAGTTCTTC | CAWSGQGDYNEQFF
many | TRBJ2-1 | TRBV20-1 | TRBD2 | TGCAGTGCAACCGGGACTAGCGGGAGGGGGAATGAGCAGTTCTTC | CSATGTSGRGNEQFF
few | TRBJ2-7 | TRBV9 | TRBD2 | TGTGCCAGCAGCGAGAGGACTAGCGGGAGTCTCTACGAGCAGTACTTC | CASSERTSGSLYEQYF
- | TRBJ2-1 | TRBV20-1 | TRBD1 | TGCAGTGCCATACCAGGGGGCGGTGGCAGCCTCTCCCAGCAGTTCTTC | CSAIPGGGGSLSQQFF
few | TRBJ2-1 | TRBV9 | TRBD1 | TGTGCCAGCAGCTCCCGGACAGGGAAGGATGAGCAGTTCTTC | CASSSRTGKDEQFF
few | TRBJ2-3 | TRBV18 | - | TGTGCCAGCTCACCATTGGCCATACTAGATACGCAGTATTTT | CASSPLAILDTQYF
- | TRBJ2-5 | TRBV28 | - | TGTGCCAGCAGTTTATATAGGGATGGAGAGACCCAGTACTTC | CASSLYRDGETQYF
many | TRBJ2-7 | TRBV18 | TRBD2 | TGTGCCAGCTCACCACCGAGGGCGGGAGGCCCCTACGAGCAGTACTTC | CASSPPRAGGPYEQYF
few | TRBJ1-3 | TRBV3-1 | - | TGTGCCAGCAGCCAAGAGTCGTCCACCAGGCTGAGCTCTGGAAACACCATATATTTT | CASSQESSTRLSSGNTIYF
- | TRBJ2-7 | TRBV28 | TRBD2 | TGTGCCAGCAATCCTGTCGGTACGGGACTAGCGGGAAAAGGGCACTCCTACGAGCAGTACTTC | CASNPVGTGLAGKGHSYEQYF
- | TRBJ2-7 | TRBV24-1 | - | TGTGCCACCAGCCAGGGTATCAGCCCTACTAGGCAGTACTTC | CATSQGISPTRQYF
few | TRBJ1-1 | TRBV20-1 | TRBD1 | TGCAGTGCAGTCCGGACAGGGATGAACACTGAAGCTTTCTTT | CSAVRTGMNTEAFF
few | TRBJ1-2 | TRBV3-1 | TRBD1 | TGTGCCAGCAGCGAACAGGGGGCGCCGGGCTATGGCTACACCTTC | CASSEQGAPGYGYTF
- | TRBJ1-5 | TRBV19 | TRBD1 | TGTGCCAGTATGCGGACAGGGGGCGGTCAGCCCCAGCATTTT | CASMRTGGGQPQHF
once | TRBJ2-1 | TRBV11-2 | TRBD2 | TGTGCCAGCAGCCCACTCAGCGGGAGCTCCTACAATGAGCAGTTCTTC | CASSPLSGSSYNEQFF
many | TRBJ2-7 | TRBV28 | TRBD1 | TGTGCCAGCAGTTTCTCTCCGGGACAGGGAGATGACGAGCAGTACTTC | CASSFSPGQGDDEQYF
few | TRBJ2-2 | TRBV6-2/TRBV6-3 | TRBD1 | TGTGCCAGCAGTGAGACAGGGAACGGGGAGCTGTTTTTT | CASSETGNGELFF
few | TRBJ2-1 | TRBV5-1 | - | TGTGCCAGCAGCCCCGTAACAAGCTCCTACAATGAGCAGTTCTTC | CASSPVTSSYNEQFF
- | TRBJ2-7 | TRBV6-1 | - | TGTGCCAGCAGCCCCTACCGGGGAAACTCCTACGAGCAGTACTTC | CASSPYRGNSYEQYF
many | TRBJ1-4 | TRBV11-2 | - | TGTGCCAGCAGCTTAGGGGTAACTAATGAAAAACTGTTTTTT | CASSLGVTNEKLFF
- | TRBJ2-2 | TRBV20-1 | TRBD2 | TGCAGTGCTGGGGGGACTAGCGGGAGGGGGAACACCGGGGAGCTGTTTTTT | CSAGGTSGRGNTGELFF
- | TRBJ2-6 | TRBV5-1 | - | TGTGCCAGCAGCTTGGGGGTCTCCTCGGGGGCCAACGTCCTGACTTTC | CASSLGVSSGANVLTF
- | TRBJ2-7 | TRBV28 | TRBD1 | TGTGCCAGCAGTTTGTGGGGACAGGAGCAGTACTTC | CASSLWGQEQYF
many | TRBJ2-2 | TRBV28 | - | TGTGCCAGCGGGGATTTAACCGGGGAGCTGTTTTTT | CASGDLTGELFF
many | TRBJ1-2 | TRBV15 | TRBD1 | TGTGCCACCAGCAGAGAGGGTGGACAGGGCTATGGCTACACCTTC | CATSREGGQGYGYTF
many | TRBJ2-7 | TRBV2 | - | TGTGCCAGCAGCAAGAAGGGGTACGAGCAGTACTTC | CASSKKGYEQYF
many | TRBJ2-3 | TRBV29-1 | - | TGCAGCGGATTGAACGGGGATTCGGATACGCAGTATTTT | CSGLNGDSDTQYF
few | TRBJ1-6 | TRBV9 | - | TGTGCCAGCAGCGAGGGTATATCAGGGGACAATTCACCCCTCCACTTT | CASSEGISGDNSPLHF
many | TRBJ2-7 | TRBV20-1 | TRBD2 | TGCAGTGCTAGAGTGTTTGGACTAGCGGGAGTCGAGCAGTACTTC | CSARVFGLAGVEQYF
few | TRBJ1-1 | TRBV4-1 | - | TGCGCCAGCAGCCAAGATAACAGGAGGAGCACTGAAGCTTTCTTT | CASSQDNRRSTEAFF
many | TRBJ2-1 | TRBV6-2/TRBV6-3 | TRBD2 | TGTGCCAGCAGCGGGGGACTAGCGGGAGTGCGAGAGCAGTTCTTC | CASSGGLAGVREQFF
many | TRBJ2-3 | TRBV20-1 | TRBD2 | TGCAGTGCTAGACTAGCGGGAGGGAAAGATACGCAGTATTTT | CSARLAGGKDTQYF
- | TRBJ1-1 | TRBV15 | - | TGTGCCACCAGCAGAGATACGTCCGGGGGAGCTTTCTTT | CATSRDTSGGAFF
few | TRBJ2-6 | TRBV3-1 | - | TGTGCCAGCAGCCAAGATGTCAACGCCTTAGTTCCGCGTGGGGCCAACGTCCTGACTTTC | CASSQDVNALVPRGANVLTF
few | TRBJ2-1 | TRBV7-3 | TRBD1 | TGTGCCAGCAGCCCAGGGACAGGGGCGCCGTCATACAATGAGCAGTTCTTC | CASSPGTGAPSYNEQFF
- | TRBJ2-2 | TRBV29-1 | TRBD2 | TGCAGCGTCAGGACTAGCGGGAGTATGACCGGGGAGCTGTTTTTT | CSVRTSGSMTGELFF
- | TRBJ2-7 | TRBV28 | TRBD1 | TGTGCCAGCAACCTAGGACAGGGGGCGCGAGAGCAGTACTTC | CASNLGQGAREQYF
many | TRBJ1-4 | TRBV30 | - | TGTGCCTGGAGCTCAGGGCCCCCCCCCAAACTGTTTTTT | CAWSSGPPPKLFF
once | TRBJ2-5 | TRBV7-8 | TRBD2 | TGTGCCAGCAGCGGGGGACTAGCGGGGGGTATGGAGACCCAGTACTTC | CASSGGLAGGMETQYF
many | TRBJ2-1 | TRBV7-9 | - | TGTGCCAGCAGCCCCTTAACCCATGAGCAGTTCTTC | CASSPLTHEQFF
many | TRBJ2-1 | TRBV6-1 | TRBD2 | TGTGCCAGCAATCTCGTAGCGGGTGGCAATGAGCAGTTCTTC | CASNLVAGGNEQFF
many | TRBJ2-6 | TRBV11-2 | TRBD1 | TGTGCCAGCAGCTTAGTGTCCAGGGGGCAGGCTGGGGCCAACGTCCTGACTTTC | CASSLVSRGQAGANVLTF
many | TRBJ2-1 | TRBV6-1 | TRBD1 | TGTGCCAGCAGAGACCGGACAGGGGTCGGGAATGAGCAGTTCTTC | CASRDRTGVGNEQFF
- | TRBJ2-7 | TRBV2 | TRBD1 | TGTGCCAGCCTTACCGACAGGGGCTCCTACGAGCAGTACTTC | CASLTDRGSYEQYF
few | TRBJ2-7 | TRBV5-6 | - | TGTGCCAGCAGCTTGGCCGGTGGAGCAGACTACGAGCAGTACTTC | CASSLAGGADYEQYF
few | TRBJ1-2 | TRBV7-8 | - | TGTGCCAGCAGCTTGGAGGGAACATCTAACTATGGCTACACCTTC | CASSLEGTSNYGYTF
many | TRBJ1-5 | TRBV11-2 | - | TGTGCCAGCAGCCGAAACGCGGGTGGCAGCAATCAGCCCCAGCATTTT | CASSRNAGGSNQPQHF
many | TRBJ2-1 | TRBV6-5 | TRBD1 | TGTGCCAGCAGGTACAGGGGTATCTACAATGAGCAGTTCTTC | CASRYRGIYNEQFF